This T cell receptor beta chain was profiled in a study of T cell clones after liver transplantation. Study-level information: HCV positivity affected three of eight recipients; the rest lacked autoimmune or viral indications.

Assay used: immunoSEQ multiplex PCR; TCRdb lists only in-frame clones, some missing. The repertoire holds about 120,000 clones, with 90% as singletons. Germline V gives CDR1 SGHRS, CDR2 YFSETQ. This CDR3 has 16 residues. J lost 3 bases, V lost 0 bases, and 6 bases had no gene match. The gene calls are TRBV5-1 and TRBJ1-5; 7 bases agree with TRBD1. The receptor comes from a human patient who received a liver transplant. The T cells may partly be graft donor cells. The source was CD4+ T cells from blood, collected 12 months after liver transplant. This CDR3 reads CASSLGVGGVNQPQHF. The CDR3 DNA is TGCGCCAGCAGCTTGGGAGTAGGGGGCGTCAATCAGCCCCAGCATTTT.